This T cell receptor beta chain was profiled in a study of blood T cell repertoires in COVID-19. Whole-study context: T cells, B-cell-depleted T cells, or PBMCs supplied cDNA or gDNA.

The method was immunoSEQ multiplex PCR; TCRdb's version includes in-frame clones alone and lacks a portion of them. Of a few hundred thousand clones listed, 80% to 90% are singletons. The V segment lost 4 bases and the J segment 1 base; nucleotides outside the gene matches: 4. The CDR3 extends over 14 amino acids. Germline lookup yields CDR1 SGHRS and CDR2 YFSETQ. Sequencing was done on a sample of peripheral blood. This TCR was sampled from a woman aged 45 to 65 who had recovered from COVID-19. This rearrangement joins TRBV5-1 to TRBJ2-5, with 7 bases aligning to TRBD1. Here the CDR3 reads CASSRDSPQETQYF. CDR3 nucleotides: TGCGCCAGCAGCAGGGACAGCCCCCAAGAGACCCAGTACTTC.